The sequence of this T cell receptor beta chain was determined in a study of shared clonotypes between healthy human individuals. Produced via immunoSEQ multiplex PCR; TCRdb's table is partial and in-frame only. Among 2 million to 2.5 million clones listed, more than 85% were seen once. The CDR3 has 15 amino acids. V was clipped by 3 bases and J by 2 bases, with 11 bases between them. Per the germline V gene, CDR1 is ENHRY and CDR2 is SYGVKD. The chain has TRBV10-3 and TRBJ1-5; D is unresolved. This clonotype originated in a man aged 18 to 30 in good health. Some clones in this sample may be carry-over from other donors' samples. Sequencing was performed on naive CD4+ T cells from PBMCs. Subset specified: CD45RA+ positively selected. The CDR3 is CAISDSGVGNQPQHF. Written as DNA, the CDR3 is TGTGCCATCAGTGACTCCGGGGTGGGCAATCAGCCCCAGCATTTT.